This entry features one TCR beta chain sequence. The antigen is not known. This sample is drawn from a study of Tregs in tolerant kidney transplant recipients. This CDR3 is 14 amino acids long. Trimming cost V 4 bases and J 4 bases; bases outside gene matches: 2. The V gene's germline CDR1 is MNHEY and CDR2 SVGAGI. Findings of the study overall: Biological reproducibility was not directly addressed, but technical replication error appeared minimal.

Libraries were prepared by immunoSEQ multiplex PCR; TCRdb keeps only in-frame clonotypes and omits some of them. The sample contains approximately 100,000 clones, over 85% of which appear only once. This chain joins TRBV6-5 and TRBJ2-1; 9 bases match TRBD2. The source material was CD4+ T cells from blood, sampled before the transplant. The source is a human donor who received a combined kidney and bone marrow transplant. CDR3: CASSFTSGYNEQFF. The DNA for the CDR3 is TGTGCCAGCAGTTTTACTAGCGGGTACAATGAGCAGTTCTTC.